This T cell receptor beta chain came from a study of T-cell memory formation after mild COVID-19. Study-wide points: Specificity for SARS-CoV-2 was not confirmed among the second-wave clones peaking on day 37.

TCRdb fed the 5' RACE reads into MiXCR, producing one record per CDR3 protein. The table has a few hundred thousand distinct CDR3 sequences, 15% to 20% seen once. Germline V gives CDR1 KGHDR, CDR2 SFDVKD. The V end lost 5 bases, the J end lost 2 bases, and 6 bases lay between the germline ends. The CDR3 has 13 residues. This clonotype was observed a few times. Its specificity is unknown. The genes are TRBV24-1 and TRBJ1-5; a possible D gene is TRBD1 (5 bases). The receptor's source is a man aged 18 to 30 who had mild COVID-19 (a few samples of this study predate the infection). Cell type and time point are not known. The specimen sequenced was PBMCs or a T cell subset sorted from them (not recorded which). The CDR3 spells CATSARGNQPQHF. CDR3 DNA sequence: TGTGCCACCAGTGCCAGGGGCAATCAGCCCCAGCATTTT.